This record looks at one T cell receptor (beta chain) sequence and its context. The antigen remains undetermined. Per the original methods: Sequence data from immunoSEQ were junction-only and lacked quality scores; consequently, filtering differed. The assay was immunoSEQ multiplex PCR, and TCRdb's table has in-frame clones only and misses some. That table is the source of V, J and clone size, and D and trimming were worked out from the DNA. The sample records under 2,000,000 clones, 85% to 95% being singletons. This entry belongs to a study of shared clonotypes between healthy human individuals. As for the study in general: Three plates were used per donor for CD4 naive, three for CD4 memory, two for CD8 naive and one for CD8 memory.

Findings of the study overall: Against clonotypes common to all four donors, non-shared ones had lower generation probabilities.

Terminally differentiated effector memory CD45RA+ cells were excluded by CCR7 positive selection of CD45RO-negative cells. The length of the CDR3 is 15 residues. Germline V gives CDR1 SGHDN, CDR2 FVKESK. The V segment lost 4 bases and the J segment 8 bases; nucleotides outside the gene matches: 5. This clonotype originated in a man between 18 and 29 years old in good health. Specimen: naive CD8+ T cells sorted from blood. The chain joins TRBV14 to TRBJ1-4; 12 positions match TRBD1. As DNA, the CDR3 is TGTGCCAGCAGCCGGCCGGGACAGGGGGCCGAAAAACTGTTTTTT. Protein product: CASSRPGQGAEKLFF.